This T cell receptor beta chain was observed in a study of PD-1 blockade in classical Hodgkin lymphoma. The CDR3 runs 16 residues. Per germline, CDR1 SGDLS and CDR2 YYNGEE. Deletions cut 0 bases from V and 2 bases from J, with 12 bases between. The time point is: cycle 4 day 1 (C4D1), after six to seven weeks of nivolumab. Every patient experienced relapse after autologous stem cell transplantation, and brentuximab vedotin exposure varied. The protocol was immunoSEQ multiplex PCR, while the TCRdb copy is restricted to in-frame clones and leaves out a portion. The sample holds under 80,000 clones, 70% to 90% seen once.

The gene calls are TRBV9 and TRBJ2-1, with a tentative D call TRBD1 (6 bases). This sample comprised peripheral blood mononuclear cells (PBMCs), obtained before the fourth cycle of nivolumab. The source of this sequence is a human donor with classical Hodgkin lymphoma. Here the CDR3 reads CASSVAGTGPYNEQFF. The CDR3 region has the DNA TGTGCCAGCAGCGTAGCTGGAACAGGGCCCTACAATGAGCAGTTCTTC.